This entry is about one T cell receptor beta chain. The table lists this clone with a count of one. This receptor's antigen is unknown. Per-base quality was not reported, and no clone a single base away is much larger than it. The same CDR3 can be traced to other DNA sequences in this sample. For the CD8 naive samples, CD45RO-negative cells were positively selected for CCR7, yielding a CD45RA+CCR7+ population from which TemRA cells were excluded. The donors were healthy, HIV-negative adults with no recently reported acute infections or vaccinations. All donors were Caucasian adults living in Nashville, Tennessee, USA. After blood collection by leukapheresis, PBMCs were isolated using Ficoll-Histopaque density gradient centrifugation and then cryopreserved in the vapor phase of liquid nitrogen. Purity and quantity of every magnetically sorted T cell population were checked by analytical flow cytometry. Genomic DNA was isolated from each sorted fraction and quantified by UV absorbance on a Nanodrop 2000c.

Ends trimmed: V by 8 bases, J by 1 base; bases unmatched to a gene: 5. Based on the germline V gene (reference sequence), the CDR1 and CDR2 sequences are MNHEY and SMNVEV. Including the terminal cysteine and phenylalanine, the CDR3 comprises 14 residues. The read is trimmed to its CDR3 DNA, 42 bases read in frame from base 1. This sample was taken from a study of shared clonotypes between healthy human individuals (TCRdb year 2020). With respect to the entire study: The cohort comprised a couple of women and a few men aged 18 to 49 years. For each donor, CD4 naive and CD4 memory were each given three plates, CD8 naive was given two plates, and CD8 memory was given one plate. Blood TCR repertoires of five healthy adults were deeply sequenced to estimate repertoire size and the extent of clonotype sharing between individuals. Libraries were prepared and TCR repertoires were sequenced by different laboratories using diverse techniques, in order to increase sequencing depth and limit assay-specific biases. Between about 0.9 and 8.9 billion PBMCs per donor were obtained by leukapheresis.

Findings and caveats that apply to the study as a whole: Because the study included only a small number of donors, the genetic and exposure-history diversity represented was limited. Estimated clonotype richness was generally larger for naive than for memory subsets. Pairwise subsampling led to the expectation that sequencing depth would affect the degree of clonotype sharing among donors. Sharing across several donors was observed for 4.5% to 6.5% of naive CD4, 3.5% of naive CD8, 2.3% of memory CD4, and about 0.4% of memory CD8 clonotypes. Incomplete sequencing was indicated by rarefaction of sorted-subset datasets, despite the large sequencing depth. Sampling was restricted to blood, and TCR repertoires in tissue are likely to differ from TCR repertoires in blood. Compared with non-shared clonotypes, clonotypes shared by all four sorted-subset donors had higher generation probabilities.

Using the deep immunoSEQ assay, TCR CDR3 regions were amplified from genomic DNA by multiplex PCR. Extracted genomic DNA from each cell subset was spread evenly across all wells of several immunoSEQ 96-well plates, with each plate serving as a replicate. For sorted subsets, approximately 200 ng of genomic DNA, equivalent to roughly 30,000 T cell genomes, went into each replicate PCR. The purified libraries were quantified using a Qubit 3.0 fluorometer, sized with a Bioanalyzer 2100, and then quantified again using the KAPA Library Quantification kit. A separate single-read 150-cycle Illumina NextSeq 550 flow cell was used to sequence each immunoSEQ 96-well plate. On the authors' methods: Because only junctional sequences without quality scores were contained in the immunoSEQ output, filtering matching that applied to full-length reads could not be performed. To assign V/J genes and CDR3, sequences were annotated using PyIR, a Python wrapper for IgBLAST v1.9, with IMGT germline references. Reads were filtered out if the reads had weak V/J assignments (E-value above 1e-6), no CDR3, stop codons, out-of-frame junctions, or ambiguous translated residues. V3J clonotypes were defined as sequences sharing the same inferred V gene, J gene, and CDR3 amino acid sequence. Percentage overlap between repertoires was computed as shared unique clonotypes divided by the size of the smaller repertoire. RTK rarefaction, the Chao1 estimator, and Recon v2.1 estimates of unobserved clonotypes were used to assess repertoire richness. Generation probabilities for all TCRbeta clonotypes obtained by the gDNA method from a handful of donors were computed using OLGA. Sourced from immuneACCESS, this table was stored by TCRdb with only in-frame sequences that have V and J called. A share of the clones is absent; for the studies checked, an unresolved V gene accounts for under half, and the remainder has no known explanation. V and J calls and clone size are as listed in that table; D and trimming were resolved from the DNA. This sample is represented by around 700,000 clones; around 90% of them were singletons. The ten top clones hold 24% of the sample.

The sample was naive CD8+ T cells sorted from blood. The label giving this sample's cell subset or site can be read as: CD45RA+CCR7+. The sequence was collected from a young man in good health. The chain couples TRBV27 to TRBJ2-1; TRBD2 agrees with 7 junctional bases. The CDR3 region: CASRRGGSYNEQFF. The bases read TGTGCCAGCCGGAGGGGAGGGTCCTACAATGAGCAGTTCTTC.